This T cell receptor (beta chain) was recorded in a study of Ad26.COV2.S vaccination and SARS-CoV-2 variants. Repertoires were generated with immunoSEQ multiplex PCR, while TCRdb's copy carries only in-frame clones and drops some. The sample yields fewer than 400,000 clones, 86% seen once. Treatment meaning: 15 to 20 received Ad26.COV2.S at low or high dose, single or two shots; about 5 received placebo; per-sample allocation not given. Sampling took place 63 days after the first vaccine or placebo injection. An 18-55-year-old adult in Boston served as donor. On this clone: Other DNA variants within this sample encode the same CDR3.

Per germline, CDR1 SGHRS and CDR2 YFSETQ. The V gene lost 0 bases and the J gene lost 0 bases, with 12 bases spanning the gap. The CDR3 has 16 residues. This material consisted of peripheral blood, taken in a trial of Ad26.COV2.S vaccine versus placebo. This rearrangement joins TRBV5-1 to TRBJ1-1, with D perhaps matching TRBD1 (5 bases). The clonotype comes from a person aged 18-60 years who received the Ad26.COV2.S COVID-19 vaccine or a placebo. The CDR3 loop reads CASSLGGAGVNTEAFF. The CDR3 region has the DNA TGCGCCAGCAGCTTGGGGGGCGCAGGAGTGAACACTGAAGCTTTCTTT.